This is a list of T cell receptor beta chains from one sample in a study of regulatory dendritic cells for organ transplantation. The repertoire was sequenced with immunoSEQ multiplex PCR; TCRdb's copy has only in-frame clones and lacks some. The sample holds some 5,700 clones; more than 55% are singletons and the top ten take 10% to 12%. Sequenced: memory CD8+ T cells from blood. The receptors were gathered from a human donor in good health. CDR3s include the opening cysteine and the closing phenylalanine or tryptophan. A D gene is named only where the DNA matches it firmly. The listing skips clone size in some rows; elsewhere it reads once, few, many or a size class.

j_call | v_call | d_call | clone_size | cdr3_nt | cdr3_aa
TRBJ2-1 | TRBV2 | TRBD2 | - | TGTGCCAGCAGTGAAGCGATCGCTAGCGGGGGCTCAAATGAGCAGTTCTTC | CASSEAIASGGSNEQFF
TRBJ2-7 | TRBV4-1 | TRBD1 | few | TGCGCCAGCAGCCTTGGGACAGGCTACGAGCAGTACTTC | CASSLGTGYEQYF
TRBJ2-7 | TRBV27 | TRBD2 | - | TGTGCCAGCAGTTTGGCGGGGGGCTACGAGCAGTACTTC | CASSLAGGYEQYF
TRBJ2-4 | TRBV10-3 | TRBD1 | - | TGTGCCATCAGCGAAATGACAGGGGAGGCCAAAAACATTCAGTACTTC | CAISEMTGEAKNIQYF
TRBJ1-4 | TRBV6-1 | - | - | TGTGCCAGCACCTCCCCAACGGGAAGTCATGAAAAACTGTTTTTT | CASTSPTGSHEKLFF
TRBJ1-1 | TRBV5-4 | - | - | TGTGCCAGCAGCCCTAACAGTCAGAACACTGAAGCTTTCTTT | CASSPNSQNTEAFF
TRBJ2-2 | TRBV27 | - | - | TGTGCCAGTGGTCCCCACAAAGGGGGATACACCGGGGAGCTGTTTTTT | CASGPHKGGYTGELFF
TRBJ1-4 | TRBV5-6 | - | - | TGTGCCAGCAGCTTGGCCCTAAGACAGGATGAAAAACTGTTTTTT | CASSLALRQDEKLFF
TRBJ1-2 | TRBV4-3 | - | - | TGCGCCAGCAGCCTTGGGCGGACAGCTAACTATGGCTACACCTTC | CASSLGRTANYGYTF
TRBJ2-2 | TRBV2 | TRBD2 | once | TGTGCCAGCAGTGAAGCGTGGACTAGACCCGCCGGGGAGCTGTTTTTT | CASSEAWTRPAGELFF
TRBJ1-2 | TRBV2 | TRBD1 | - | TGTGCCAGCACCTCAACAGGGGCGTTGGCTGGCTACACCTTC | CASTSTGALAGYTF
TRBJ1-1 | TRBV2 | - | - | TGTGCCAGCAGTGAAGGGGCTTCGGGGGCTTTCTTT | CASSEGASGAFF
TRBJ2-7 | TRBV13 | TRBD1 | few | TGTGCCAGCAGGGACAGGGAAGCCTACGAGCAGTACTTC | CASRDREAYEQYF
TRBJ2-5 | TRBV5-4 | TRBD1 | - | TGTGCCAGCAGCCCCGACAGGGCTCCGACGGGGACCCAGTACTTC | CASSPDRAPTGTQYF
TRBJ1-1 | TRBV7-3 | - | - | TGTGCCAGCAGCTTAACAGGCAGGGAAGCTTTCTTT | CASSLTGREAFF
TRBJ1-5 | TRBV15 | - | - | TGTGCCACCAGCAGATTCCCCAGGGAAGCAGGCGAGGATCAGCCCCAGCATTTT | CATSRFPREAGEDQPQHF
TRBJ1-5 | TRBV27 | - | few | TGTGCCAGCAAGTCCGCAGGGTCTCAGCCCCAGCATTTT | CASKSAGSQPQHF
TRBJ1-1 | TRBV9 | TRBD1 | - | TGTGCCAGCAGCCTCTCCTACAGGGGGCTCACTGAAGCTTTCTTT | CASSLSYRGLTEAFF
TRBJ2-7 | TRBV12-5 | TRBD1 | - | TGTGCTAGTGGTCCAGGACAGGGTGATGACGAGCAGTACTTC | CASGPGQGDDEQYF
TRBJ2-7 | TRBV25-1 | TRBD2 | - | TGTGCCAGCAAGACTAGCGGGGCGTACTACGAGCAGTACTTC | CASKTSGAYYEQYF
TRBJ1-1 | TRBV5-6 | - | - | TGTGCCAGCAGCCCCACGGGCCTCGGGGGCACTGAAGCTTTCTTT | CASSPTGLGGTEAFF
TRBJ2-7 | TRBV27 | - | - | TGTGCCAGCAGTTTATCACCTGGCACGCATGCCGAGCAGTACTTC | CASSLSPGTHAEQYF
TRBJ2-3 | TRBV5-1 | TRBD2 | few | TGCGCCAGCAGCTTGGCCTTACGGGGGGGCACAGATACGCAGTATTTT | CASSLALRGGTDTQYF
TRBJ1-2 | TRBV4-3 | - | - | TGCGCCAGCAGCCTCGGAGGCGGGAGTAACTATGGCTACACCTTC | CASSLGGGSNYGYTF
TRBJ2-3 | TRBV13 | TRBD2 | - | TGTGCCAGCAGCTCGCGGGGGGGAAAGGATTTT | CASSSRGGKDF
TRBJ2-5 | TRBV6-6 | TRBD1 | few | TGTGCCAGCAGTTACCCAGGACAGGCGTCGGTAGAGACCCAGTACTTC | CASSYPGQASVETQYF
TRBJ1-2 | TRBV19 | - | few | TGTGCCAGTGAACGGGGAGCTTTC | CASERGAF
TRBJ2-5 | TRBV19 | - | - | TGTGCCAGTAGTCTCCGACCGGGACTTCAAGAGACCCAGTACTTC | CASSLRPGLQETQYF
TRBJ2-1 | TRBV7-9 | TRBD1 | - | TGTGCCAGCAGCTCCCTCCGCGTGGACAGGAAAGGTTACAATGAGCAGTTCTTC | CASSSLRVDRKGYNEQFF
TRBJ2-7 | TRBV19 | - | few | TGTGCCAGTAGTACTCACCGGGATGAGCAGTACTTC | CASSTHRDEQYF
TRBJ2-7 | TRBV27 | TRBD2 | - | TGTGCCAGCAGTTTATCCCGCGGGAGCTCCTACGAGCAGTACTTC | CASSLSRGSSYEQYF
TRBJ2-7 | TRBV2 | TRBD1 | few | TGTGCCAGCATAACGGACAGGGTTGTTGGCGAGCAGTACTTC | CASITDRVVGEQYF
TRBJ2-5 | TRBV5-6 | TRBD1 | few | TGTGCCAGCAGCTCCGGGACAGGGCGATGGGAGACCCAGTACTTC | CASSSGTGRWETQYF
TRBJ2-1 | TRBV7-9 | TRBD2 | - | TGTGCCAGCAGCCTATTAGCGGGGGGGGGTGATGAGCAGTTCTTC | CASSLLAGGGDEQFF
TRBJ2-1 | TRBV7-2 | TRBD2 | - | TGTGCCAGCAGCTCCCGGGGGGGGATCCTCAATGAGCAGTTCTTC | CASSSRGGILNEQFF
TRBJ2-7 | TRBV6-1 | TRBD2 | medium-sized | TGTGCCAGCAGTGAAACGGCTAGCGGGGGCTACGAGCAGTACTTC | CASSETASGGYEQYF
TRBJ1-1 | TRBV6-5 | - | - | TGTGCCAGCAGTTATCCCGGGGGTCCTGAAGCTTTCTTT | CASSYPGGPEAFF
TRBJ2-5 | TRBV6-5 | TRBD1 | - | TGTGCCAGCAGCCGTTCCCCAGGGGGAGAGACCCAGTACTTC | CASSRSPGGETQYF